These 13 T cell receptor beta chains share one sample of origin, sequenced in a study of blood T cell repertoires in COVID-19. Sequencing was performed with immunoSEQ multiplex PCR; in TCRdb, only in-frame clones are kept and a portion is missing. There are 310,000 or so clones in the sample; 75% to 90% occur only once, and about 2.2% lies in the top ten. The sample comprised peripheral blood. The receptor source for this set is a woman aged 45-59 years who had recovered from COVID-19.

Comments on this clone: The same CDR3 is also encoded by other DNA sequences in this sample. The chain employs TRBV28 and TRBJ2-7; D gene uncertain. V dropped 3 bases and J dropped 4 bases, with 7 bases sitting between them. The CDR3 extends over 12 amino acids. Germline-derived CDR1 and CDR2 are MDHEN and SYDVKM. Written as DNA, the CDR3 is TGTGCCAGCAGTTTGGCTCGTTACGAGCAGTACTTC. This translates into CASSLARYEQYF.

CDR3 amino acids: CASSLAASGRAGEQYF. The CDR3 bases are TGTGCCAGCAGCTTAGCTGCTAGCGGGAGGGCTGGAGAGCAGTACTTC. The chain joins TRBV7-2 to TRBJ2-7; 12 bases fit TRBD2. The ends lost 0 bases at V and 7 bases at J; junction bases unmatched: 7. The CDR3 contains 16 residues. The germline V gene has CDR1 SGHTA and CDR2 FQGNSA.

The chain joins TRBV5-1 to TRBJ1-2, with TRBD1 matching 7 bases. J gave up 13 bases and V 4 bases, and 19 bases lay outside the gene matches. CDR3 length: 15 residues. The V gene's germline CDR1 is SGHRS and CDR2 YFSETQ. This CDR3 is CASSTRGAALYRPTF. CDR3 DNA sequence: TGCGCCAGCAGCACCAGGGGGGCGGCCCTATATCGTCCCACCTTC.

CDR3 protein: CAGDLGGRISNYGYTF. CDR3 bases: TGTGCCGGGGACCTAGGGGGCAGAATTTCTAACTATGGCTACACCTTC. The chain carries TRBV30 and TRBJ1-2, with TRBD1 identical over 7 bases. The CDR3 is 16 amino acids. V lost 8 bases to trimming and J lost 0 bases; unmatched junction nucleotides: 15. Looked up from germline, CDR1 is GTSNPN and CDR2 is SVGIG (reference sequence).

The gene calls are TRBV9 and TRBJ1-1, with D unclear. CDR3 size: 12 residues. V was trimmed by 3 bases and J by 3 bases, leaving 6 bases between them. In germline, CDR1 is SGDLS, CDR2 YYNGEE. CDR3 amino acids: CASSGEYTEAFF. The DNA for the CDR3 is TGTGCCAGCAGCGGAGAATACACTGAAGCTTTCTTT.

The chain links TRBV24-1 to TRBJ2-1, with 7 bases that match TRBD1. The V gene end was trimmed by 9 bases and the J gene end by 3 bases; junction bases not matched to a gene: 10. Per the germline V gene, CDR1 is KGHDR and CDR2 is SFDVKD. The CDR3 length is 15 residues. CDR3 amino acids: CATRRQGPLYNEQFF. CDR3 coding DNA: TGTGCCACCCGGCGACAGGGTCCCCTCTACAATGAGCAGTTCTTC.

The table lists this clone with a few counts. The chain is built from TRBV10-3 and TRBJ2-3; 7 nucleotides agree with TRBD1. The V gene end was trimmed by 6 bases and the J gene end by 1 base; junction bases not matched to a gene: 4. The germline V gene has CDR1 ENHRY and CDR2 SYGVKD. The CDR3 covers 14 residues. CDR3: CAISLTGGTDTQYF. The DNA for the CDR3 is TGTGCCATCAGCCTAACAGGGGGCACAGATACGCAGTATTTT.

The V and J genes are TRBV6-5 and TRBJ1-2; D gene unclear. Trimming shortened V by 0 bases and J by 5 bases, and 10 bases separated the two germline ends. CDR3 length: 14 amino acids. CDR1 MNHEY and CDR2 SVGAGI come from the germline V gene. The DNA for the CDR3 is TGTGCCAGCAGTTACTCAACAGATACTTATGGCTACACCTTC. This sequence encodes CASSYSTDTYGYTF.

This chain uses TRBV5-1 with TRBJ1-4; 9 positions agree with TRBD1. This CDR3 is 15 amino acids long. Germline CDR1 and CDR2: SGHRS and YFSETQ. Unmatched junction bases numbered 5, after V lost 3 bases and J lost 5 bases. The CDR3 region has the DNA TGCGCCAGCAGCTCCTCGACAGGGGGGAATGAAAAACTGTTTTTT. The encoded protein is CASSSSTGGNEKLFF.

This sequence joins TRBV19 and TRBJ1-3; 7 positions match TRBD1. Germline V lookup: CDR1 LNHDA, CDR2 SQIVND (reference sequence). CDR3 length: 16 amino acids. V was pared by 7 bases and J by 4 bases, with 13 bases of the junction left unmatched. For the CDR3, the DNA is TGTGCCAGTATCCCTCGGACAGGAGTCTTCGGAAACACCATATATTTT. It encodes CASIPRTGVFGNTIYF.

The CDR3 loop is CASSFGQNIADTQYF. In DNA, the CDR3 is TGTGCCAGCAGCTTTGGACAGAATATCGCAGATACGCAGTATTTT. The chain couples TRBV7-6 to TRBJ2-3, with TRBD1 as a possible D gene (6 bases). Per germline, CDR1 SGHVS and CDR2 FNYEAQ. Trimming took 3 bases from V and 4 from J, leaving 14 bases between them. The CDR3 length is 15 residues.

In nucleotides, the CDR3 is TGTGCCAGCAGTGGTCGGGACAGGGGAGAGACCCAGTACTTC. It is translated as CASSGRDRGETQYF. The chain is built from TRBV28 and TRBJ2-5; the match to TRBD1 covers 10 bases. The germline gives CDR1 MDHEN, CDR2 SYDVKM. The CDR3 runs 14 residues. The junction had 4 bases not matched to a gene; V was cut back by 5 bases and J by 4 bases.

The CDR3 spells CASSAYLAGGLETQYF. The CDR3, as DNA: TGTGCCAGCAGCGCATATCTAGCGGGGGGGCTGGAGACCCAGTACTTC. The rearrangement joins TRBV5-5 to TRBJ2-5; TRBD2 matches 12 bases. The trim removed 4 bases at V and 5 bases at J, leaving 9 bases unmatched. Germline CDR1 reads SGHKS; CDR2 reads YYEKEE (reference sequence). The CDR3 covers 16 residues.